This TCR beta chain was sequenced for a study of cytomegalovirus exposure and HLA in healthy donors. Germline V gene lookup returns CDR1 SGHRS and CDR2 YFSETQ. This CDR3 spans 16 amino acids. V lost 4 bases and J lost 3; bases outside the gene matches: 10. Study-level results: The study assumed roughly uniform donor sequencing depth for presence/absence analyses. Among immune exposure information, only CMV serostatus was available. Researchers reported in a later analysis that a missense DCLRE1C variant was tied to TCR beta V- and J-gene trimming.

The PCR contained 60 Vbeta and 13 Jbeta primers. The repertoire was sequenced with immunoSEQ multiplex PCR; TCRdb's copy has only in-frame clones and lacks some. Here the sample spans 110,000 to 150,000 clones, 75% to 80% being singletons. Likely unrecorded immune exposures existed in these nominally healthy donors. As concerns this clone: Its cognate antigen is unknown.

This rearrangement joins TRBV5-1 to TRBJ2-5; 9 positions agree with TRBD2. This TCR was recovered from a woman between 18 and 29 years old in good health and CMV-seropositive. The specimen was PBMCs. CDR3: CASSLPSGGHEETQYF. As DNA, the CDR3 is TGCGCCAGCAGCCTACCGAGCGGGGGGCACGAAGAGACCCAGTACTTC.